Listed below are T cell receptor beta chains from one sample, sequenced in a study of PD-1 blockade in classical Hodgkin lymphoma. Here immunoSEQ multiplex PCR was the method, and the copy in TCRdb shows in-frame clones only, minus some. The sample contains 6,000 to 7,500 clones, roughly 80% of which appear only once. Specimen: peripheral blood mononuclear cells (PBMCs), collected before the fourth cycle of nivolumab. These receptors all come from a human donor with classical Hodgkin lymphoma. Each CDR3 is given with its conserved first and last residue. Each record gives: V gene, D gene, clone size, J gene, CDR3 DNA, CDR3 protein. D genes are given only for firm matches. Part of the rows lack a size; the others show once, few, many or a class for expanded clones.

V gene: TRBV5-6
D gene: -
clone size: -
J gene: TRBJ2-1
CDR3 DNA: TGTGCCAGCAGCTCGGGAGATCTTCCCTACAATGAGCAGTTCTTC
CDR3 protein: CASSSGDLPYNEQFF

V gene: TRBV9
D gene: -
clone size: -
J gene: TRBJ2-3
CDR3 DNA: TGTGCCAGCAGCGCCCGCCCCGTCACAGATACGCAGTATTTT
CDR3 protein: CASSARPVTDTQYF

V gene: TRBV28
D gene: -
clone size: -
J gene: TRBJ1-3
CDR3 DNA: TGTGCCAGCAGTTTTGTAGGGGCTGGAAACACCATATATTTT
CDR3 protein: CASSFVGAGNTIYF

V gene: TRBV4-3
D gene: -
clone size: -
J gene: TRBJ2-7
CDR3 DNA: TGCGCCAGCAGCCATTCACGGGGCCCAAGGCGCGAGCAGTACTTC
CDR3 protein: CASSHSRGPRREQYF

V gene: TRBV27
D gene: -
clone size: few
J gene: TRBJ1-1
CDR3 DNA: TGTGCCAGCAGTTCAGGGGCCAAGAACACTGAAGCTTTCTTT
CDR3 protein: CASSSGAKNTEAFF

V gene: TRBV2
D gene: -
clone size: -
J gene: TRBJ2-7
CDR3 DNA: TGTGCCAGCAGTGACCGGGACTTTCATGGGGTACCCTCCTACGAGCAGTACTTC
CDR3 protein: CASSDRDFHGVPSYEQYF

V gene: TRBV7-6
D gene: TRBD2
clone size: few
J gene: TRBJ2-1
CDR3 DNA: TGTGCCAGCAGCTTAGGTATAAGCGGGAGAGGCCCCTACAATGAGCAGTTCTTC
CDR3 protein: CASSLGISGRGPYNEQFF

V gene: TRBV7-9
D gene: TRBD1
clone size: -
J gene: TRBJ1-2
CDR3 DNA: TGTGCCAGCAGCTCTCCGGGACAGGGGGGAAGCGACTATGGCTACACCTTC
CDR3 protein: CASSSPGQGGSDYGYTF

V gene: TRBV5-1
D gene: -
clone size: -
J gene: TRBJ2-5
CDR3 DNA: TGCGCCAGCACCAAAGGGTCGGGCGTTGAGGGGACCCAGTACTTC
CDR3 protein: CASTKGSGVEGTQYF

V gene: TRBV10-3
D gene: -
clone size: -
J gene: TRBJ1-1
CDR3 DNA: TGTGCCATCAGTGACACTAGCACTGAAGCTTTCTTT
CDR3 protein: CAISDTSTEAFF

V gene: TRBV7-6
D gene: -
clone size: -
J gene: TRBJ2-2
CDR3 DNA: TGTGCCAGCAGCCCAAAAGGGGGGCTCGGGGGGGAGCTGTTTTTT
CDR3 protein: CASSPKGGLGGELFF

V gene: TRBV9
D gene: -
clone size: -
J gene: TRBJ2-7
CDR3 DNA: TGTGCCAGCAGCGTTGACAGGGCGGGGATCATGAGTGAGCAGTACTTC
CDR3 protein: CASSVDRAGIMSEQYF

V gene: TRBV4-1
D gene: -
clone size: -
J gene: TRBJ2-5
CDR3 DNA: TGCGCCAGCAGCTCGGTAGGGGGAGAAGAGACCCAGTACTTC
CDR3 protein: CASSSVGGEETQYF

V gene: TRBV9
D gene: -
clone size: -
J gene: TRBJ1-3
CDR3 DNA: TGTGCCAGCAGCGTAGGGCAGGGTTTCTCTGGAAACACCATATATTTT
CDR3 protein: CASSVGQGFSGNTIYF

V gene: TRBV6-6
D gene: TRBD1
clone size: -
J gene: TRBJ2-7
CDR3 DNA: TGTGCCAGCAGTACCGGACAGGGTACCTACGAGCAGTACTTC
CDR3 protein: CASSTGQGTYEQYF

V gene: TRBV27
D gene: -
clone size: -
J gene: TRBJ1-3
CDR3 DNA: TGTGCCAGCAGCTCTACGGGCTCTGGAAACACCATATATTTT
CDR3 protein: CASSSTGSGNTIYF

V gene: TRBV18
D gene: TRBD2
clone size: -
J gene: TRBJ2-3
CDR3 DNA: TGTGCCAGCTCACCAACGGCTAGCGGGAGATTAGATACGCAGTATTTT
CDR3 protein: CASSPTASGRLDTQYF

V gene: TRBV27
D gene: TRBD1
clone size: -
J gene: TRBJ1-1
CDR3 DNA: TGTGCCAGCAGTTCCAGCTGGACAGGGGGAGACACTGAAGCTTTCTTT
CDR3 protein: CASSSSWTGGDTEAFF

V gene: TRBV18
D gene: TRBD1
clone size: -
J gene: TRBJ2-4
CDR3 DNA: TGTGCCAGCTCACCAACCGGGACAGGGGTCCAAAACATTCAGTACTTC
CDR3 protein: CASSPTGTGVQNIQYF

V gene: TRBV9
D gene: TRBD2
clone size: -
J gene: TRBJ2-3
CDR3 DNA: TGTGCCAGCAGCGCCCTACTAGCGGAAAGCACAGATACGCAGTATTTT
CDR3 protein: CASSALLAESTDTQYF

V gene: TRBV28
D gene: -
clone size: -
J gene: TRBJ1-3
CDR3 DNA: TGTGCCAGCTGGGGTACCCTTGGAAACACCATATATTTT
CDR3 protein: CASWGTLGNTIYF

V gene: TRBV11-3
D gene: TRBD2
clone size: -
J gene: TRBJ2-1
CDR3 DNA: TGTGCCAGCAGCTTAGCCGGGACTAGCGGAGCGCCAAGCCAGGATGAGCAGTTCTTC
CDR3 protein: CASSLAGTSGAPSQDEQFF

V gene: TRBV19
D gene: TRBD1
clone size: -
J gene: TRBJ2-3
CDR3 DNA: TGTGCCAGTAGTATAGTCTTCGACAGGGTTAGCACAGATACGCAGTATTTT
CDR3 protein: CASSIVFDRVSTDTQYF

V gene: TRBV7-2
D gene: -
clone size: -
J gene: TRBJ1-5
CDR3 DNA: TGTGCCAGCAGCTTGAGGGAGGGATCGCAGCCCCAGCATTTT
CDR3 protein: CASSLREGSQPQHF

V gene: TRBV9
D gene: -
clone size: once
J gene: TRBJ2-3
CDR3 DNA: TGTGCCAGCAGCACATCCCAGGAAGGTACGCAGTATTTT
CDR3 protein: CASSTSQEGTQYF

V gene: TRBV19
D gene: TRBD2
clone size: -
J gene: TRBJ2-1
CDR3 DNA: TGTGCCAGTCGGGGTCGTAGCGGGTTGGGCAGCTCCTACAATGAGCAGTTCTTC
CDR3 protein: CASRGRSGLGSSYNEQFF

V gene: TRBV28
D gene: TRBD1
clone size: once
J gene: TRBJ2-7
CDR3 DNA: TGTGCCAGCAGACACCCAGGAGCCGGACAGGGGGGCTACGAGCAGTACTTC
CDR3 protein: CASRHPGAGQGGYEQYF

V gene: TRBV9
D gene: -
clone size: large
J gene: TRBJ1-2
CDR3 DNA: TGTGCCAGCAGCGTAGAAGGGACACCCCTTATCACCTTC
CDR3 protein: CASSVEGTPLITF

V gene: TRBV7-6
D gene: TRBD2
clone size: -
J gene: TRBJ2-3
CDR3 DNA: TGTGCCAGCAGCTTAGCGTCCGGGACTAGTGGGGGCGGTACGCAGTATTTT
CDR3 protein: CASSLASGTSGGGTQYF

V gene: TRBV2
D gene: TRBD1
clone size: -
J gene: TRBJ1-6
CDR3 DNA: TGTGCCAGCAGTGAAGGGGACAGCTCCTATAATTCACCCCTCCACTTT
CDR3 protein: CASSEGDSSYNSPLHF

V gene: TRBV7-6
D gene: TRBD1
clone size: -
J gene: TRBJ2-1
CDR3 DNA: TGTGCCAGCAGCCATAGGACGGGACAGGGAGGAAATGAGCAGTTCTTC
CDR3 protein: CASSHRTGQGGNEQFF

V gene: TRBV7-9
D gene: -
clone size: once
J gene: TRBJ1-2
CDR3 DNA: TGTGCCAGCAGCCCTAGCCGGGACACCCAACCCATCTTC
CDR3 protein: CASSPSRDTQPIF

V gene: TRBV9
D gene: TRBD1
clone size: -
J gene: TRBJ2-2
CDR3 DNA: TGTGCCAGCAGCGCTACAGGGGGCCCGAACACCGGGGAGCTGTTTTTT
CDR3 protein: CASSATGGPNTGELFF

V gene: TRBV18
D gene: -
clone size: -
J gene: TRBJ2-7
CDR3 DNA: TGTGCCAGCTCACCGTCCCAGCATGAGCAGTACTTC
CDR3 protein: CASSPSQHEQYF

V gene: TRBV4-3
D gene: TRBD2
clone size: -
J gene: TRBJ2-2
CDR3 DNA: TGCGCCAGCAGCCAAGATCTTATTAACGCGGCGGGAGAGACCGGGGAGCTGTTTTTT
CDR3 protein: CASSQDLINAAGETGELFF

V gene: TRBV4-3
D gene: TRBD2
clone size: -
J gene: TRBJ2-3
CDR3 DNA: TGCGCCAGCAGCCAGCGGGAGGGGACAGATACGCAGTATTTT
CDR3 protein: CASSQREGTDTQYF

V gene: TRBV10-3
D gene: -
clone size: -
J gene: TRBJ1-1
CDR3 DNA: TGTGCCACCGCCCAGCCCAGCACTGAAGCTTTCTTT
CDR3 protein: CATAQPSTEAFF

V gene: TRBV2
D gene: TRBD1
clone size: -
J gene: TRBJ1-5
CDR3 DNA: TGTGCCAGCAGGGGGACAGGGAGTAACCAGCCCCAGCATTTT
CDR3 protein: CASRGTGSNQPQHF

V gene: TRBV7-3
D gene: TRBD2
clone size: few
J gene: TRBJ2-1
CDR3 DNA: TGTGCCAGCAGCTGGCGGGCTCTAGCGGGTTCGGGGGCCTACAATGAGCAGTTCTTC
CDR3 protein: CASSWRALAGSGAYNEQFF

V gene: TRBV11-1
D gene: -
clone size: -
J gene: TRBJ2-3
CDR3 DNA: TGTGCCAGCAGCTGGGGCTTCCCGGATACGCAGTATTTT
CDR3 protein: CASSWGFPDTQYF

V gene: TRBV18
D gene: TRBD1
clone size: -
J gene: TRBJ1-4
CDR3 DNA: TGTGCCAGCTCACCACAGAGGACAGGGGATGAAAAACTGTTTTTT
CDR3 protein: CASSPQRTGDEKLFF

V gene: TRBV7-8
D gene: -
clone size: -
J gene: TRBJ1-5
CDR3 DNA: TGTGCCAGCAGCTTCGACGGGACTATAAGCAATCAGCCCCAGCATTTT
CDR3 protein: CASSFDGTISNQPQHF

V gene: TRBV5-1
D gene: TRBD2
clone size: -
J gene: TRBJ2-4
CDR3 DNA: TGCGCCAGCAGCTTGGCGAGGACTAGCGGGGCTACCGGGAACATTCAGTACTTC
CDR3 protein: CASSLARTSGATGNIQYF

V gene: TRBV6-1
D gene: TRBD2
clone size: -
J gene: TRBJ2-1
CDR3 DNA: TGTGCCAGCAGTGAAACCGCTAGCGGGAGTTTGAACAATGAGCAGTTCTTC
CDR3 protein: CASSETASGSLNNEQFF

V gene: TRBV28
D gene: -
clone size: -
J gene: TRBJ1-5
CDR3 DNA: TGTGCCAGCAGTTTTGGGTGGAACAATCAGCCCCAGCATTTT
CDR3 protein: CASSFGWNNQPQHF

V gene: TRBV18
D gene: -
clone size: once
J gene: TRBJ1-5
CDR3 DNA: TGTGCCAGCTCACCAGCGGGCCTTAGCAATCAGCCCCAGCATTTT
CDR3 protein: CASSPAGLSNQPQHF

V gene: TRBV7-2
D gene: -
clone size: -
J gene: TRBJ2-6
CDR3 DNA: TGTGCCAGCAGCCAAAAAGTGGGTCTGACTGGGGCCAACGTCCTGACTTTC
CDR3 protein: CASSQKVGLTGANVLTF

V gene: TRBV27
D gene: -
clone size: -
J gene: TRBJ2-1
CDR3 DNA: TGTGCCAGCAGTGCCATATACAATGAGCAGTTCTTC
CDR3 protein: CASSAIYNEQFF

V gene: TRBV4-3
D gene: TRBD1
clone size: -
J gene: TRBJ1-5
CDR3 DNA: TGCGCCAGCAGCCGAACCATTACAGGGGACTATCAGCCCCAGCATTTT
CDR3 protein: CASSRTITGDYQPQHF

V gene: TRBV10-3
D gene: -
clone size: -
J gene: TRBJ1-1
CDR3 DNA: TGTGCCATCAGTGCCGGAACCGTGAACACTGAAGCTTTCTTT
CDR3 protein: CAISAGTVNTEAFF

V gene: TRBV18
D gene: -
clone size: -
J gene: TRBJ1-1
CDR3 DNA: TGTGCCAGCTCACCACCCCGGGGAGGGGGTGACACTGAAGCTTTCTTT
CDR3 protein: CASSPPRGGGDTEAFF

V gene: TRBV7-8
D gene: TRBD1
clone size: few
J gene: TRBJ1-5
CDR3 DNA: TGTGCCAGCAGCTACTCAGGGGGTCAGCCCCAGCATTTT
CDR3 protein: CASSYSGGQPQHF

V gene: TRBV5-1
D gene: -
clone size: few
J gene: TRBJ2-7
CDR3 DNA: TGCGCCAGCAGCTACTCCTACGAGCAGTACTTC
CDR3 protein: CASSYSYEQYF

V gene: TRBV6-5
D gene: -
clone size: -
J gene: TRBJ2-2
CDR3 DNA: TGTGCCAGCGTCGAAGGGGCGAACACCGGGGAGCTGTTTTTT
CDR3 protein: CASVEGANTGELFF

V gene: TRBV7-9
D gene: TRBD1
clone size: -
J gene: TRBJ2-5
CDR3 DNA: TGTGCCAGCAGCTCCGGAGACAGGGTAGGGTCAGAGACCCAGTACTTC
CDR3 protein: CASSSGDRVGSETQYF

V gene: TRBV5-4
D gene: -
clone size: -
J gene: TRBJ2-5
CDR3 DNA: TGTGCCAGCAGCTTGCCCGGGAGGACCCAGTACTTC
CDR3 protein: CASSLPGRTQYF

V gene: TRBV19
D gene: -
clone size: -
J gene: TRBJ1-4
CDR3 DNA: TGTGCCAGTAGTCGGCGAGGCGCAACTAATGAAAAACTGTTTTTT
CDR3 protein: CASSRRGATNEKLFF

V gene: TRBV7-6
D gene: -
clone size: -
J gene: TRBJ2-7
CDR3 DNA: TGTGCCAGCAGCTTAAGAGGGGAGCGGGTGTCGTTCTACGAGCAGTACTTC
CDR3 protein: CASSLRGERVSFYEQYF

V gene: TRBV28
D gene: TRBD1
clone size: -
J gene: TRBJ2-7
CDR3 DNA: TGTGCCAGCACCCCCGGGACAGGGGTTCTCGAGCAGTACTTC
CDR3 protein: CASTPGTGVLEQYF